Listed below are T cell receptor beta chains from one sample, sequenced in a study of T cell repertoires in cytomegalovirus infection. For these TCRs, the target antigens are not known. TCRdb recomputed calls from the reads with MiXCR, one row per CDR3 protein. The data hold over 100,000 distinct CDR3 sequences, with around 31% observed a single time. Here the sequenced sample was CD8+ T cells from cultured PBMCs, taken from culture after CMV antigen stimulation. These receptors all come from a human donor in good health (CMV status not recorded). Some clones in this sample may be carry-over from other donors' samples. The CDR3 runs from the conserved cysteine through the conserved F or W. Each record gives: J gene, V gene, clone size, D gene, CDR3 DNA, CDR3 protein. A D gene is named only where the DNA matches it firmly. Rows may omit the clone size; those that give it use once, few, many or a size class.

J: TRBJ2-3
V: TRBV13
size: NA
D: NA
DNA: TGTGCCAGTAAGGGGAGGCTCGCTAGCACAGATACGCAGTATTTT
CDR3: CASKGRLASTDTQYF

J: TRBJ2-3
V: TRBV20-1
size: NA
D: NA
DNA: TGCAGTGCTAGAGATGTCCCGGGGGACCCCACAGATACGCAGTATTTT
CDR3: CSARDVPGDPTDTQYF

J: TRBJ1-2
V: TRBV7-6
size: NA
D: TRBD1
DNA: TGTGCCAGCAGCTTAGAGACAGGGCTTGCCTATGGCTACACCTTC
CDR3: CASSLETGLAYGYTF

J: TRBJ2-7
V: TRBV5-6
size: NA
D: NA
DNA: TGTGCCAGCAGCTTATCCACACCCAACGAGCAGTACTTC
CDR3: CASSLSTPNEQYF

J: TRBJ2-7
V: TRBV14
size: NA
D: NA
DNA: TGTGCCAGCAGCCAATGGGCCCGCTCAGGGCAGTACTTC
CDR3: CASSQWARSGQYF

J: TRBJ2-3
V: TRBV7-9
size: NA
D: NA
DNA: TGTGCCAGCAGCTTAGCCTCCCCGAGGGATACGCAGTATTTT
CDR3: CASSLASPRDTQYF

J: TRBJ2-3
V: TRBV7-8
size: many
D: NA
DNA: TGTGCCAGCAGCTTATCTTCGCCCACAGATACGCAGTATTTT
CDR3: CASSLSSPTDTQYF

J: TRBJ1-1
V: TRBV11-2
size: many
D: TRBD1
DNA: TGTGCCAGCAGCTTAGGGACAGGGGCATTGTGGAACACTGAAGCTTTCTTT
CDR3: CASSLGTGALWNTEAFF

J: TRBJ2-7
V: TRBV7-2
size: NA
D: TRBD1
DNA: TGTGCCAGCAGCTTGGTGTCAGGGGGCGTCTACGAGCAGTACTTC
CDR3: CASSLVSGGVYEQYF

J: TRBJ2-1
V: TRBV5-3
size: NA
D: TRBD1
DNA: TGTGCCAGCGGGACAGGTCCTACCGACAATGAGCAGTTCTTC
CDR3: CASGTGPTDNEQFF

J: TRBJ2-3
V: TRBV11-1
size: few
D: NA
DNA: TGTGCCAGCAGCTTTGGCGCAACTACTAGCACAGATACGCAGTATTTT
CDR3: CASSFGATTSTDTQYF

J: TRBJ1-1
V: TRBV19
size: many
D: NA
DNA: TGTGCCAGTAATTCAGTTAAGAACACTGAAGCTTTCTTT
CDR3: CASNSVKNTEAFF

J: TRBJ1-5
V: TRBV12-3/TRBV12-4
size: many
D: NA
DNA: TGTGCCAGCAGTCTACGGGTGGGTAGCAATCAGCCCCAGCATTTT
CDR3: CASSLRVGSNQPQHF

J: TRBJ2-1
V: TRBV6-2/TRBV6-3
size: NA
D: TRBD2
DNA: TGTGCCAGCAGCACCCTACCTAGCGGGGGGTTTTACAATGAGCAGTTCTTC
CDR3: CASSTLPSGGFYNEQFF

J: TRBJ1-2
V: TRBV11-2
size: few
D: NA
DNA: TGTGCCAGCAGTTCCGGGACACTTAACTATGGCTACACCTTC
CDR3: CASSSGTLNYGYTF

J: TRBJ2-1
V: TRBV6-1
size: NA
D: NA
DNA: TGTGCCAGCAGTGAAGGGCCCAGGGGGGGTCACAATGAGCAGTTCTTC
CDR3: CASSEGPRGGHNEQFF

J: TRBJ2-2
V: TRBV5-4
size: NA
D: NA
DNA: TGTGCCAGCAGCGGTCAGGGGAACACCGGGGAGCTGTTTTTT
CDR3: CASSGQGNTGELFF

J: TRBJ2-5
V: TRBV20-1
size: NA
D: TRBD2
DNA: TGCAGTGCTAGATTTCTAGCGGGGGGTTACCAAGAGACCCAGTACTTC
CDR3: CSARFLAGGYQETQYF

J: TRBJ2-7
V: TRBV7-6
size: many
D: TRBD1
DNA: TGTGCCAGCAGCTTAGCGGACAGGGAGAGCGAGCAGTACTTC
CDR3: CASSLADRESEQYF

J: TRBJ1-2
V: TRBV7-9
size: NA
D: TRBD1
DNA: TGTGCCAGCAGTCATCCCACCAGGGGGGACTATGGCTACACCTTC
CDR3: CASSHPTRGDYGYTF

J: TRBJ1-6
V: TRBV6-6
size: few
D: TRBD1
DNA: TGTGCCAGCACCAAGGGACAGATGAGCTCCTATAATTCACCCCTCCACTTT
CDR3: CASTKGQMSSYNSPLHF

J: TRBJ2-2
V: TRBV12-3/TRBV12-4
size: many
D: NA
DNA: TGTGCCAGCAGTTCAGTCGTCAGGGTGTATACCGGGGAGCTGTTTTTT
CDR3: CASSSVVRVYTGELFF

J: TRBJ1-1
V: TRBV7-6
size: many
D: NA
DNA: TGTGCCAGCAGCCCACCGGGGGGCACTGAAGCTTTCTTT
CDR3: CASSPPGGTEAFF

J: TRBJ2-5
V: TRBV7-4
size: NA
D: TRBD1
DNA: TGTGCCAGCAGCGCAAGTATGGGGACAGGCCCTCAAGAGACCCAGTACTTC
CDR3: CASSASMGTGPQETQYF

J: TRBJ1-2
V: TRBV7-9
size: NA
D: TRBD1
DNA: TGTGCCAGCAGCCCTTACGGCGGGACAGACCTTACGAACTATGGCTACACCTTC
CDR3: CASSPYGGTDLTNYGYTF

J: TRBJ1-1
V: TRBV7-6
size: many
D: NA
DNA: TGTGCCAGCAGCCAACTCGGGAAAAGTGAAGCTTTCTTT
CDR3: CASSQLGKSEAFF

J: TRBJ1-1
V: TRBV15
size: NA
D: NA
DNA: TGTGCCACCAGCAGAGTGCAGGGAGAGACTTTCTTT
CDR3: CATSRVQGETFF

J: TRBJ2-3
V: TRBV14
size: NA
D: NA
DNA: TGTGCCAGCAGCCAAGAAGGCCAGCCTACAGATACGCAGTATTTT
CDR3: CASSQEGQPTDTQYF

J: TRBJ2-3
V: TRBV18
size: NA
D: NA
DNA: TGTGCCAGCTCACCCCCCAGGCCGGATACGCAGTATTTT
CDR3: CASSPPRPDTQYF

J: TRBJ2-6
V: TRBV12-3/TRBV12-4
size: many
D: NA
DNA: TGTGCCAGCAGTTTGAATGGGCCCGAGATTTCTGGGGCCAACGTCCTGACTTTC
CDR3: CASSLNGPEISGANVLTF

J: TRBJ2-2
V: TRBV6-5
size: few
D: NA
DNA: TGTGCCAGCAGTTACTCCAATACAGGGAGGGCCGGGGAGCTGTTTTTT
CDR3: CASSYSNTGRAGELFF

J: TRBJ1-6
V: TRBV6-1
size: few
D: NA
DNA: TGTGCCAGCAGGACTGACGGAAATAATTCACCCCTCCACTTT
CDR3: CASRTDGNNSPLHF

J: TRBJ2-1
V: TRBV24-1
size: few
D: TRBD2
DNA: TGTGCCACCAGTGATTTGACTAGCGGGGGGCCAACCCGCCTTTTCTTC
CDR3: CATSDLTSGGPTRLFF

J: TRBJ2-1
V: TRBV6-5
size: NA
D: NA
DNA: TGTGCCAGCAGCACCACAGGGATTGAGCAGTTCTTC
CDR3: CASSTTGIEQFF

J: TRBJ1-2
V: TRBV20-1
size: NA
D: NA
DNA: TGCAGTGCTAGAGAAGCCAACAAAGTCAGGGCTAACTATGGCTACACCTTC
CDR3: CSAREANKVRANYGYTF

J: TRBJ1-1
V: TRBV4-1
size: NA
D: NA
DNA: TGCGCCAGCAGCCAAGCCACCTTAAAAACTGAAGCTTTCTTT
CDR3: CASSQATLKTEAFF

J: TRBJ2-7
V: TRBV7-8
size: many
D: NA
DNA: TGTGCCAGCACCACGGCGGGGACTGTCTACGAGCAGTACTTC
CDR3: CASTTAGTVYEQYF

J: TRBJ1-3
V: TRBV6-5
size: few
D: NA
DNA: TGTGCCAGCAGCCGCGGTAAGCCGGCTGGAAACACCATATATTTT
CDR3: CASSRGKPAGNTIYF